The TCR beta chain under discussion was sequenced for a study of blood T cell repertoires in COVID-19. Study information: Spain, Italy and the United States supplied samples that represented acute and convalescent COVID-19. Sources were T cells, B-cell-depleted T cells, or PBMCs; the material itself was cDNA or gDNA.

In the study's own analysis: Estimates of nucleated cell counts were drawn from the amplification of reference gene primers. Method: immunoSEQ multiplex PCR; TCRdb's copy keeps in-frame clones and lacks some. The D gene and trimming were derived from the DNA, and the V and J assignments and clone size from that table. The data show about 89,000 clones, with roughly 90% seen just once and 15% held by the top ten. This sequence originates from a male donor with acute or convalescent COVID-19. The material sequenced was peripheral blood.

The CDR3 loop reads CASSEAGLQETQYF. Written as DNA, the CDR3 is TGTGCCAGCAGTGAAGCGGGACTACAAGAGACCCAGTACTTC. This sequence joins TRBV6-1 and TRBJ2-5; 7 bases agree with TRBD2. The CDR3 runs 14 residues. V gave up 0 bases and J gave up 2 bases; unmatched junction bases: 0. Germline V gene lookup returns CDR1 MNHNS and CDR2 SASEGT.